These 5 T cell receptor beta chains came from one sample sequenced in a study of T cell responses to AZD1222 COVID-19 vaccine. The repertoire was sequenced with immunoSEQ multiplex PCR; TCRdb's copy has only in-frame clones and lacks some. This sample has about 140,000 clones, with 80% to 90% found just once. The material was peripheral blood, obtained on day 0 of AZD1222 vaccination. The receptors originated from an adult in good health.

The J gene is TRBJ2-7, the V gene TRBV29-1; 12 bases match TRBD2. Germline lookup yields CDR1 SQVTM and CDR2 ANQGSEA. This CDR3 has 12 residues. V was pared by 4 bases and J by 9 bases, with 4 bases of the junction left unmatched. The CDR3 DNA sequence: TGCAGCGTTGGGACTAGCGGGATGGGGCAGTACTTC. Amino acid sequence: CSVGTSGMGQYF.

The V call is TRBV29-1, the J call TRBJ1-2; 9 bases agree with TRBD1. CDR3 length: 15 residues. Germline CDR1 reads SQVTM; CDR2 reads ANQGSEA. V gave up 0 bases and J gave up 5 bases; unmatched junction bases: 7. The CDR3, as DNA: TGCAGCGTTGAAGAATCGGGTGGGACAGGGTATGGCTACACCTTC. Residues: CSVEESGGTGYGYTF. Full variable domain (outside the CDR3, taken from reference TRBV29-1 and TRBJ1-2): SAVISQKPSRDICQRGTSLTIQCQVDSQVTMMFWYRQQPGQSLTLIATANQGSEATYESGFVIDKFPISRPNLTFSTLTVSNMSPEDSSIYLCSVEESGGTGYGYTFGSGTRLTVV.

The rearrangement uses TRBV5-5 and TRBJ2-7, with D perhaps TRBD1 (6 bases). The germline V gene has CDR1 SGHKS and CDR2 YYEKEE (reference sequence). The CDR3 consists of 17 residues. Trimming left V 4 bases short and J 7 bases short, with 27 bases between. CDR3 in amino acids: CASSVVLPGHPTGEQYF. In DNA form, the CDR3 reads TGTGCCAGCAGCGTCGTTCTCCCGGGACACCCTACGGGGGAGCAGTACTTC. The full variable domain, completed using reference TRBV5-5 and TRBJ2-7, is DAGVTQSPTHLIKTRGQQVTLRCSPISGHKSVSWYQQVLGQGPQFIFQYYEKEERGRGNFPDRFSARQFPNYSSELNVNALLLGDSALYLCASSVVLPGHPTGEQYFGPGTRLTVT.

The genes are TRBV6-6 and TRBJ1-6, with D perhaps TRBD1 (6 bases). The CDR3 runs 16 residues. V dropped 5 bases and J dropped 12 bases, with 23 bases sitting between them. Germline CDR1 reads MNHNY; CDR2 reads SVGAGI (reference sequence). The CDR3 coding sequence is TGTGCCAGCAGTCTCCTTCCAGGGGCCTTAATGGGACCCCTCCACTTT. Its protein product is CASSLLPGALMGPLHF.

The chain recombines TRBV11-2 with TRBJ2-1, with 8 bases aligning to TRBD2. This CDR3 has 15 amino acids. Germline CDR1 and CDR2: SGHAT and FQNNGV. The V and J ends lost 0 bases and 10 bases, in that order; junction bases with no gene match: 8. The CDR3 DNA reads as TGTGCCAGCAGCTTAGAACTCCGGGGGGGCCGGGAGCAGTTCTTC. Its translation is CASSLELRGGREQFF.